This T cell receptor (beta chain) was documented in a study of cytomegalovirus exposure and HLA in healthy donors (dated by TCRdb to about 2017). Regarding the research as a whole: According to an earlier analysis of 587 of the donors, some 180 million T cells yielded 100 million or so unique TCR beta sequences and 250 to 350 Gb of sequence data. The study was designed to test whether signatures of past pathogen exposure could be identified by cataloging public T cell receptors. Of the approximately 400 genotyped donors, 81% fell in the genetic ancestry cluster associated with self-reported Caucasian donors. Donor age, sex, ethnicity and CMV serostatus were collected together with the repertoire data. Genome-wide SNP genotypes for about 55% of the roughly 670 donors were used in a later genetic analysis, which treated that subset as a discovery cohort. In the later analysis, no new phenotypic data were used to find candidate immune exposures; instead, reliance was placed on TCR beta sequences and their occurrence across donors. High-throughput TCR immunosequencing, statistical association of individual TCRs with disease status, and machine learning were combined to predict cytomegalovirus infection status. In a later analysis, previously published TCR beta repertoires from 600 to 850 donors were re-analyzed and high-resolution HLA genotyping was added so that TCR occurrence patterns could be studied. Across under 500 genotyped donors of the cohort, an average of about 240,000 unique TCR beta nucleotide sequences per donor were sequenced, and 15% to 20% of those sequences were non-productive. In an earlier analysis of 550 to 700 of the donors, high-throughput TCR beta sequencing was used to judge whether each TCR beta V gene segment behaved as functional or pseudogenic. HLA typing covered class I and class II loci at four-digit resolution. Approximately 300 gigabases of sequencing data and around 80 million unique TCR sequences made up an early release that covered 500 to 650 HLA-typed donors. Typing coverage varied by locus: about 629-630 donors for A, B, C, DRB1 and DQB1; approximately 500 for DQA1; approximately 610 for DPA1; roughly 450 for DPB1. Because of strong linkage in the cohort, four or five DR-DQ haplotypes were treated as single units for association and clustering. All discovery cohort repertoires had been generated on a single sequencing platform. The study profiled the T cell repertoires of approximately 700 subjects by immunosequencing and related them to cytomegalovirus serostatus. Along with the approximately 700-subject first cohort, a separate validation cohort of around 120 different subjects was used. Study-level results and caveats: Because HLA typing was missing for some donors at each locus, association tests included only the typed subset. A later analysis found that most CMV-associated TCR beta chains appeared HLA-restricted, with HLA associations seemingly driven largely by CMV exposure. The 87-base-pair reads could not distinguish some IMGT-functional V segments, including TRBV6-2 and TRBV6-3, so those segments were excluded. In the study, approximately 160 TCR beta chains were listed as associated with cytomegalovirus. When HLA alleles, especially DR and DQ, strongly co-occurred, attributing TCR associations to individual alleles was difficult. Compared with equally common non-associated chains, HLA-associated TCR beta chains in a later analysis were more clonally expanded and had lower generation probabilities. A further reported finding was that TCR beta sequences accurately predicted the HLA-A and HLA-B alleles for most subjects in the first cohort. A later analysis found that TCR association rates varied across HLA loci, with DRB1 alleles showing the most associated TCRs and HLA-C alleles the fewest. CMV serostatus was the only immune exposure information available for the cohort. In an earlier analysis of roughly 560 of the donors, most TCR beta V segments were observed in productive rearrangements about 90% or about 30% of the time, broadly matching IMGT annotations. In a later genetic analysis, fewer N-insertions in productive TCRs were reported among donors in an Asian-associated ancestry cluster than the 666-donor mean. Presence/absence analyses assumed roughly uniform sequencing depth across donors, an assumption that may not hold. According to a later analysis, parvovirus B19, influenza, CMV and Epstein-Barr virus appeared linked to several top co-occurrence clusters. A group of highly shared sequence variants was considered likely to be a technical artifact of the sequencing pipeline. The classifier was reported to diagnose cytomegalovirus status with high specificity and sensitivity in both the original and validation cohorts. Because counts were too low, seventeen rarely observed V segments, including chromosome 9 orphons, were left out of the earlier analysis of a few hundred of the donors. This cohort had only TCR beta chains sequenced, and the lack of alpha or paired-chain data limited which features could be detected. Most TCR sequences were observed very rarely across donors, whereas some public TCRs were present in many individuals. The authors suggested that the approach could potentially be extended to other disease states and immunological phenotypes. A later analysis associated some 17,000 TCR beta sequences with specific HLA alleles at a false discovery rate of 0.05. A later genetic analysis associated a missense DCLRE1C variant with V-gene and J-gene trimming of TCR beta chains, and an independent cohort replicated the association. Three of the identified cytomegalovirus-associated TCR beta chains were confirmed in vitro to be specific for cytomegalovirus antigens. Correlated functional status among segregating V segments might be attributable to linkage disequilibrium, but an unknown experimental factor could not be ruled out.

The library came from the immunoSEQ multiplex PCR assay. For the multiplex PCR, a mixture combining 60 forward primers for TCR Vbeta segments and 13 reverse primers for TCR Jbeta segments was used. The CDR3 region of rearranged TCR beta genes was amplified from genomic DNA by a multiplex PCR assay. The Illumina HiSeq System was used to sequence the amplified TCR beta libraries as 87-base-pair reads. The authors' analysis ran thus. Across the 700 or so repertoires, a later analysis counted tens of millions of unique TCR beta chains, roughly 11 million of which were shared by at least two donors. Raw reads were error-corrected and collapsed into unique sequences with a nearest-neighbor algorithm that merged closely related sequences to remove PCR and sequencing errors. CDR3 sequences were aligned to IMGT reference sequences to assign V, D and J gene segments. For a sequence to be retained, a match of at least six nucleotides was required to both a V gene segment and a J gene segment. Rearrangements were classified as productive when the CDR3 lacked stop codons and remained in frame with V and J, and all other rearrangements were classified as non-productive. CDR3 was defined according to IMGT convention as the region running from the second conserved V-encoded cysteine to the conserved J-encoded phenylalanine. In an earlier analysis of 500 to 650 of the donors, sequences lacking an unambiguous match to a single V gene segment were excluded. In an earlier analysis of almost 600 of the donors, a V segment was called functional when productive rearrangements were above 56.7%, and segregating when the standard deviation between donors exceeded 5%. To diagnose cytomegalovirus status from the catalog of TCR beta chain sequences, a statistical classification framework was built. In a later analysis, TCR nucleotide sequences were compared against IMGT/GENE-DB human TR gene sequences so that V and J genes could be assigned. A later analysis assigned CDR3 sequences and most-parsimonious VDJ recombination scenarios with the TCRdist pipeline. In a later analysis, each TCR beta chain was defined by its CDR3 amino acid sequence together with its V-gene family, and reads without a unique V-gene family were excluded. In a later analysis, 500 to 650 highly shared, low-generation-probability nucleotide sequences were removed to address suspected cross-contamination and a sequencing artifact. A later analysis calculated a clonal expansion index for each public chain from normalized within-repertoire ranks of inferred template counts. In a later analysis, generation probabilities were computed using a VDJ recombination model fitted to out-of-frame rearrangements, and the results were checked against IGoR. In a later analysis, TCR-TCR, TCR-HLA and TCR-CMV co-occurrence was scored with hypergeometric tests, and a repertoire-size bias correction was applied to TCR pairs. To estimate false discovery rates, a later analysis permuted the HLA or CMV assignments 20 times. In a later analysis, co-occurring TCRs were grouped using DBSCAN, with TCRdist sequence similarity added in when clustering inside HLA-allele-positive subsets. Repertoires with fewer than 30,000 or more than 120,000 public chains were left out of co-occurrence clustering, as were five repertoires with anomalous nucleotide sharing. Entries here come from immuneACCESS through TCRdb and include only in-frame sequences with V and J called. Some clones fail to appear in such tables; in the studies checked, an unresolved V gene covers under half of the shortfall, and the cause of the remainder is unknown. That table furnishes V, J and clone size, whereas the DNA furnished D and trimming. The table for this sample lists 100,000 to 140,000 clones; less than 80% of them were counted only once. The ten largest account for roughly 8.2% of the sample.

The V end gives up 3 bases and the J end 9 bases, leaving 2 bases in the junction not matched to a gene. CDR1 and CDR2 are read off the germline V gene as MGHDK and SYGVNS. From the cysteine up to the phenylalanine, the CDR3 has a length of 12 residues. Only the CDR3 DNA is retained, 36 bases long and in frame from the first base. The cohort was made up of about 610 healthy bone marrow donors. At the time of sampling, every cohort member was nominally healthy, though immune exposures that went unrecorded were likely present. The donor was CMV seronegative and belonged to the group of 380 or so seronegative cohort members. A peripheral blood sample was provided by each donor, and peripheral blood mononuclear cells were used for TCR beta sequencing. Genomic DNA was extracted from the blood cell samples with the Qiagen DNeasy Blood Extraction Kit. There are a few counts of this clone. It lacks a known antigen. The record has no base qualities; no much larger clone is one base away.

The TCR originated in a man aged 25-45 years in good health and CMV-seronegative. What was sequenced was PBMCs. The chain was built from TRBV25-1 and TRBJ2-4; TRBD2 fits 7 bases in the junction. The CDR3 is CASSDSGAIQYF. The nucleotide sequence reads TGTGCCAGCAGTGACAGCGGGGCCATTCAGTACTTC.